The 26 T cell receptor beta chains reported below all come from one sample, sequenced in a study of T cells expressing NK-cell markers. TCRdb re-called the 5' RACE reads and gives one entry per CDR3 protein, without DNA. Its listing shows 350,000 to 400,000 distinct CDR3 sequences. Sample: blood T cells: a sorted CD56 or NKG2C T cell subset, CD4+ or CD8+ T cells, or bulk PBMC T cells (not recorded which). Receptors originate from a woman aged 50 to 60 in good health.

V gene TRBV7-2 combines with J gene TRBJ2-7. The CDR3 consists of 16 residues. Germline V gene lookup returns CDR1 SGHTA and CDR2 FQGNSA. CDR3 sequence reads: CASSLATSRPIHEQYF.

The chain couples TRBV7-2 to TRBJ1-1; lacking DNA, the TRBD1 call made by TCRdb goes unchecked. The germline V gene encodes CDR1 SGHTA and CDR2 FQGNSA. The CDR3 is 14 amino acids. CDR3 region: CASSIRGQNTEAFF.

The J gene is TRBJ2-3, the V gene TRBV5-1; TCRdb names TRBD2, which stays unverified in the absence of DNA. Germline-derived CDR1 and CDR2 are SGHRS and YFSETQ. The CDR3 spans 17 residues. CDR3 amino acids: CASSADMGLAGTDTQYF.

The chain is built from TRBV7-9 and TRBJ1-2; TCRdb names TRBD1, which stays unverified in the absence of DNA. CDR1 is SEHNR and CDR2 is FQNEAQ in the germline V gene (reference sequence). The CDR3 is 15 amino acids. The CDR3 here is CASSWRTGVGYGYTF.

The gene calls are TRBV12-3 or TRBV12-4 and TRBJ1-5; TCRdb picks TRBD1, but there is no DNA to check that call. The CDR3 spans 16 residues. This CDR3 is CASRTTGQVFGQPQHF.

The genes are TRBV7-6 and TRBJ2-3; the TCRdb call, TRBD2, lacks DNA for checking. The CDR3 has 15 residues. The germline V gene has CDR1 SGHVS and CDR2 FNYEAQ. CDR3: CASSLEVGGEDTQYF.

The V and J genes are TRBV12-3 or TRBV12-4 and TRBJ1-4; TCRdb lists TRBD1, though no DNA is available to test this call. CDR3 length: 14 residues. The CDR3 sequence is CASTPRGANEKLFF.

This sequence joins TRBV7-9 and TRBJ2-7. Germline V gives CDR1 SEHNR, CDR2 FQNEAQ (reference sequence). There are 11 residues in the CDR3. The CDR3 loop reads CATTEEREQYF.

The chain joins TRBV12-3 or TRBV12-4 to TRBJ1-3. The CDR3 runs 16 residues. The CDR3 spells CASKARPRDGGNTIYF.

V usage is TRBV4-1 and J usage is TRBJ1-2. The CDR3 contains 14 residues. CDR1 is MGHRA, CDR2 YSYEKL, per germline. The CDR3 spells CASSPNEAVYGYTF.

The gene calls are TRBV12-3 or TRBV12-4 and TRBJ1-4; TCRdb selects TRBD1, and the lack of DNA leaves this call unchecked. CDR3 length: 14 amino acids. The CDR3 here is CASRPTGRDEKLFF.

V and J are TRBV10-3 and TRBJ2-2; checking the TCRdb D call of TRBD2 is not possible without DNA. This CDR3 has 14 residues. Germline loops: CDR1 ENHRY, CDR2 SYGVKD. The CDR3 protein is CAIRALAGNGELFF.

The chain combines TRBV12-3 or TRBV12-4 with TRBJ1-2. CDR3 size: 14 residues. The CDR3 is CASSLGAVLSGYTF.

The V and J genes are TRBV20-1 and TRBJ1-5; TCRdb proposes TRBD1, but this gene call is untestable without DNA. The CDR3 length is 13 residues. Germline V gene lookup returns CDR1 DFQATT and CDR2 SNEGSKA (reference sequence). The CDR3 sequence is CSAREVGGQPQHF.

This chain's CDR3 is CASSQEGESSSYNEQFF. The rearrangement uses TRBV14 and TRBJ2-1; absent DNA, TCRdb's TRBD1 call cannot be checked. The CDR3 totals 17 residues. Germline V gene data show CDR1 as SGHDN and CDR2 as FVKESK. Looking up the rest from reference TRBV14 and TRBJ2-1 gives the full variable domain: EAGVTQFPSHSVIEKGQTVTLRCDPISGHDNLYWYRRVMGKEIKFLLHFVKESKQDESGMPNNRFLAERTGGTYSTLKVQPAELEDSGVYFCASSQEGESSSYNEQFFGPGTRLTVL.

The rearrangement joins TRBV20-1 to TRBJ2-1; checking the TCRdb D call of TRBD2 is not possible without DNA. Per germline, CDR1 DFQATT and CDR2 SNEGSKA (reference sequence). This CDR3 is 11 amino acids long. The CDR3 here is CSARDQLEAVF.

The chain is built from TRBV29-1 and TRBJ2-5; TCRdb's D gene call, TRBD2, goes unchecked for lack of DNA. The CDR3 loop spans 11 amino acids. The germline V gene encodes CDR1 SQVTM and CDR2 ANQGSEA. The CDR3 reads CSVPTGGVLYF. The entire variable domain, with the rest obtained from reference TRBV29-1 and TRBJ2-5, is as follows: SAVISQKPSRDICQRGTSLTIQCQVDSQVTMMFWYRQQPGQSLTLIATANQGSEATYESGFVIDKFPISRPNLTFSTLTVSNMSPEDSSIYLCSVPTGGVLYFGPGTRLLVL.

The chain has TRBV4-1 and TRBJ1-2. In germline, CDR1 is MGHRA, CDR2 YSYEKL. CDR3 length: 15 residues. The CDR3 protein is CASSPGQGGNYGYTF.

The V and J genes are TRBV6-5 and TRBJ2-5; TCRdb selects TRBD2, and the lack of DNA leaves this call unchecked. The CDR3 is 16 amino acids. CDR1 and CDR2 (germline): MNHEY, SVGAGI. CDR3: CASSVTWTSVDGTQYF.

This rearrangement joins TRBV10-3 to TRBJ1-1; without DNA, the TCRdb call of TRBD1 cannot be checked. Germline V gene sequence: CDR1 ENHRY, CDR2 SYGVKD. The CDR3 runs 16 residues. The CDR3 sequence is CAIRGTGPALDTEAFF.

CDR3 residues: CSARDVLRGGQYEQYF. The chain joins TRBV20-1 to TRBJ2-7; the D call of TRBD1 rests on TCRdb alone, since no DNA is present to check it. The length of the CDR3 is 16 residues. Germline CDR1 and CDR2: DFQATT and SNEGSKA (reference sequence).

V and J are TRBV30 and TRBJ2-1; checking the TCRdb D call of TRBD2 is not possible without DNA. Germline loops: CDR1 GTSNPN, CDR2 SVGIG (reference sequence). This CDR3 has 17 residues. CDR3 protein: CAWSVRPSGRAFNEQFF.

V is TRBV19 and J is TRBJ1-4; TCRdb picks TRBD1, but there is no DNA to check that call. In germline, CDR1 is LNHDA, CDR2 SQIVND (reference sequence). The CDR3 contains 14 residues. The CDR3 sequence: CASSVRGGDEKLFF. Together with reference TRBV19 and TRBJ1-4, the CDR3 gives the full variable domain: DGGITQSPKYLFRKEGQNVTLSCEQNLNHDAMYWYRQDPGQGLRLIYYSQIVNDFQKGDIAEGYSVSREKKESFPLTVTSAQKNPTAFYLCASSVRGGDEKLFFGSGTQLSVL.

The chain uses TRBV7-7 and TRBJ2-2; no DNA is available, so the TRBD1 call from TCRdb remains unchecked. The CDR3 consists of 15 residues. CDR1 and CDR2 from the germline V gene are SSHAT and FNYEAQ (reference sequence). CDR3 residues: CASSTGTENTGELFF.

V usage is TRBV24-1 and J usage is TRBJ2-5. This CDR3 spans 14 amino acids. CDR1 is KGHDR and CDR2 is SFDVKD in the germline V gene. CDR3 in amino acids: CATSDLGSQETQYF.

V gene TRBV10-3 combines with J gene TRBJ1-2; TCRdb returns TRBD1, unconfirmable since there is no DNA. Germline lookup yields CDR1 ENHRY and CDR2 SYGVKD. The CDR3 runs to 15 residues. The CDR3 reads CAISADRGTGYGYTF.